Each of the 29 T cell receptor beta chains below was sequenced from the same sample in a study of cytomegalovirus exposure and HLA in healthy donors. The PCR used 60 Vbeta and 13 Jbeta primers. The data were produced by immunoSEQ multiplex PCR, yet TCRdb's version contains in-frame clones alone and is incomplete. The sample lists about 160,000 clones, approximately 88% occurring once. Sequencing was done on a sample of PBMCs. Receptor source: a young woman in good health and CMV-seronegative.

The gene calls are TRBV27 and TRBJ1-5; the D is unclear. This CDR3 region has 12 residues. Germline V gives CDR1 MNHEY, CDR2 SMNVEV (reference sequence). The V and J ends lost 8 bases and 3 bases respectively, with 8 bases between them. This chain's CDR3 is CASGGVNQPQHF. The CDR3 DNA is TGTGCCAGCGGCGGAGTCAATCAGCCCCAGCATTTT.

CDR3 sequence reads: CAWSPQGFYGYTF. CDR3 DNA: TGTGCCTGGAGCCCTCAGGGGTTCTATGGCTACACCTTC. The chain has TRBV30 and TRBJ1-2, with D possibly being TRBD1 (6 bases). The CDR3 runs 13 residues. The V gene lost 3 bases and the J gene lost 4 bases, with 12 bases spanning the gap. Per the germline V gene, CDR1 is GTSNPN and CDR2 is SVGIG (reference sequence).

This sequence joins TRBV18 and TRBJ2-2; 9 bases line up with TRBD2. CDR1 and CDR2 from the germline V gene are KGHSH and LQKENI. The CDR3 length is 18 residues. The J segment lost 2 bases and the V segment lost 0 bases, leaving 7 bases of the junction unmatched. In DNA, the CDR3 is TGTGCCAGCTCACCACCGGTCAGCGGGGGGCTCAACACCGGGGAGCTGTTTTTT. This sequence encodes CASSPPVSGGLNTGELFF.

This clone was found a few times. V and J are TRBV7-9 and TRBJ1-4; the D gene is possibly TRBD1 (5 bases). Trimming left V 3 bases short and J 7 bases short, with 12 bases between. The CDR3 is 14 amino acids. Germline CDR1 is SEHNR and CDR2 is FQNEAQ (reference sequence). CDR3 sequence reads: CASSFAGKGEKLFF. The CDR3 bases are TGTGCCAGCAGCTTTGCAGGGAAGGGTGAAAAACTGTTTTTT.

This clone was picked up one time. The chain has TRBV7-6 and TRBJ2-1; tentative D call: TRBD1 (5 bases). V shed 3 bases and J shed 6 bases, with 9 bases lying between them. The CDR3 contains 13 residues. Germline-derived CDR1 and CDR2 are SGHVS and FNYEAQ. The CDR3 reads CASSLETVNEQFF. The CDR3, as DNA: TGTGCCAGCAGCTTGGAGACAGTCAATGAGCAGTTCTTC.

The chain recombines TRBV27 with TRBJ2-7, with D possibly TRBD1 on 6 matching bases. The germline V and J ends were trimmed by 5 bases and 0 bases, with 14 bases remaining between them. The CDR3 is 15 amino acids. The germline V gene encodes CDR1 MNHEY and CDR2 SMNVEV (reference sequence). The CDR3 region is CASSILAGDSYEQYF. DNA of the CDR3: TGTGCCAGCAGTATTTTAGCAGGGGACTCCTACGAGCAGTACTTC.

This chain joins TRBV5-4 and TRBJ1-1, with D possibly matching TRBD1 (5 bases). This CDR3 is built from 15 residues. Germline-derived CDR1 and CDR2 are SGHNT and YYREEE (reference sequence). The ends were cut back, 2 bases at V and 2 bases at J, with 13 bases in the middle. Here the CDR3 reads CASSLADRINTEAFF. CDR3 sequence (DNA): TGTGCCAGCAGCTTAGCAGACAGAATTAACACTGAAGCTTTCTTT.

V gene TRBV9 combines with J gene TRBJ2-1; the D gene is possibly TRBD1 (6 bases). CDR1 and CDR2 (germline): SGDLS, YYNGEE. The CDR3 runs to 16 residues. Trimming took off 0 bases at V and 7 bases at J, with 17 bases between the two ends. The CDR3 nucleotides read TGTGCCAGCAGCGTAGGGGGACACTGGCTTACAAATGAGCAGTTCTTC. Amino acids: CASSVGGHWLTNEQFF. Full variable domain (remainder filled in from reference TRBV9 and TRBJ2-1): DSGVTQTPKHLITATGQRVTLRCSPRSGDLSVYWYQQSLDQGLQFLIQYYNGEERAKGNILERFSAQQFPDLHSELNLSSLELGDSALYFCASSVGGHWLTNEQFFGPGTRLTVL.

This clone was observed a handful of times. The genes are TRBV4-2 and TRBJ1-4; 10 bases map to TRBD1. V lost 6 bases to trimming and J lost 7 bases; unmatched junction nucleotides: 8. The CDR3 spans 15 residues. Looked up from germline, CDR1 is LGHNA and CDR2 is YNFKEQ. This CDR3 is CASSFRGTGVEKLFF. CDR3 DNA sequence: TGTGCCAGCAGTTTCAGGGGGACAGGGGTTGAAAAACTGTTTTTT.

Worth noting for this clone: Different DNA sequences within this sample yield the same CDR3. The chain couples TRBV7-9 to TRBJ1-1; D call uncertain. This CDR3 region has 13 residues. Germline V gene data show CDR1 as SEHNR and CDR2 as FQNEAQ (reference sequence). The V and J ends lost 1 base and 2 bases respectively, with 5 bases between them. The CDR3 coding sequence is TGTGCCAGCAGCTTAGGAACAAACACTGAAGCTTTCTTT. It translates to CASSLGTNTEAFF.

CDR3 coding DNA: TGTGCCAGCAGCTTTGACAGGGTCTTGGAGCAGTACTTC. This translates into CASSFDRVLEQYF. The chain is built from TRBV5-4 and TRBJ2-5, with 7 bases lining up with TRBD1. The V and J ends lost 2 bases and 11 bases, in that order; junction bases with no gene match: 9. The V gene's germline CDR1 is SGHNT and CDR2 YYREEE (reference sequence). CDR3 length: 13 residues.

V and J are TRBV5-5 and TRBJ2-1; 14 nucleotides agree with TRBD2. The germline V gene has CDR1 SGHKS and CDR2 YYEKEE (reference sequence). The CDR3 sequence is 20 residues long. Trimming at V came to 0 bases and at J to 0 bases, leaving 8 bases not matched to a gene. DNA for the CDR3: TGTGCCAGCAGCTTGGGTCTCAGGACTAGCGGGAGGTTCTCCTACAATGAGCAGTTCTTC. Protein: CASSLGLRTSGRFSYNEQFF.

CDR3 bases: TGTGCCAGCAGCTCAAATCCCGGGGGGAGCACTGAAGCTTTCTTT. It yields the protein CASSSNPGGSTEAFF. This chain links TRBV7-3 with TRBJ1-1, with D tentatively TRBD1 (5 bases). Trimming took off 4 bases at V and 4 bases at J, with 16 bases between the two ends. The CDR3 totals 15 residues. CDR1 is SGHTA, CDR2 FQGTGA, per germline.

The gene calls are TRBV7-2 and TRBJ1-1, with 7 bases matching TRBD1. CDR1 is SGHTA and CDR2 is FQGNSA in the germline V gene. The CDR3 is 13 residues long. J was trimmed by 8 bases and V by 5 bases; bases with no gene match: 8. In DNA form, the CDR3 reads TGTGCCAGCAGCCTAGGGACAGTCGGGGAAGCTTTCTTT. This encodes CASSLGTVGEAFF.

In regard to this clone: Compared with germline, one end of the junction differs, possibly owing to a read error. The chain recombines TRBV20-1 with TRBJ1-1, with D unresolved. The germline V gene has CDR1 DFQATT and CDR2 SNEGSKA (reference sequence). This CDR3 has 11 amino acids. CDR3 nucleotide sequence: TGCAGAACTATAAAGAACGCTGAAGCTTTCTTT. Protein: CRTIKNAEAFF.

This clone was seen only once. This rearrangement joins TRBV19 to TRBJ2-6; D unclear. The germline V gene has CDR1 LNHDA and CDR2 SQIVND (reference sequence). The ends were cut back, 7 bases at V and 4 bases at J, with 8 bases in the middle. The CDR3 totals 13 residues. CDR3 residues: CASTPVGANVLTF. The DNA for the CDR3 is TGTGCCAGTACCCCGGTAGGGGCCAACGTCCTGACTTTC.

This clone was recorded once. The chain links TRBV7-6 to TRBJ2-1, with 9 bases fitting TRBD1. V lost 0 bases and J lost 5; bases outside the gene matches: 14. The CDR3 contains 19 residues. Per the germline V gene, CDR1 is SGHVS and CDR2 is FNYEAQ. This CDR3 reads CASSLAVFGGTGSHNEQFF. CDR3 DNA: TGTGCCAGCAGCTTAGCGGTTTTCGGGGGGACAGGGAGCCACAATGAGCAGTTCTTC.

This clone was found once. The J gene is TRBJ2-5, the V gene TRBV29-1, with 14 positions matching TRBD2. Trimming took 6 bases from V and 5 from J; bases not matched to a gene: 11. Germline assignment: CDR1 SQVTM and CDR2 ANQGSEA. The CDR3 contains 16 residues. The DNA for the CDR3 is TGCAGCGTCGCCGGGACTAGCGGGGGTCCCGCGGAGACCCAGTACTTC. This translates into CSVAGTSGGPAETQYF.

The CDR3 region has the DNA TGCAGCGTTCGACTAGCGGGGACGATCTGGGCAGATACGCAGTATTTT. This sequence encodes CSVRLAGTIWADTQYF. The chain couples TRBV29-1 to TRBJ2-3, with 11 nucleotides matching TRBD2. The CDR3 is 16 residues long. Germline V gene data show CDR1 as SQVTM and CDR2 as ANQGSEA. Trimming took 5 bases from V and 4 from J; bases not matched to a gene: 11.

This chain connects TRBV29-1 to TRBJ1-1; 10 bases match TRBD1. Germline V CDR1 and CDR2: SQVTM, ANQGSEA. V shed 5 bases and J 0 bases; nucleotides not matched to a gene: 9. This CDR3 spans 16 amino acids. In nucleotides, the CDR3 is TGCAGCGTTAACCGGGGGACAGGGGTTATGAACACTGAAGCTTTCTTT. Translation: CSVNRGTGVMNTEAFF.

V usage is TRBV28 and J usage is TRBJ1-1, with D possibly TRBD1 on 5 matching bases. Germline V lookup: CDR1 MDHEN, CDR2 SYDVKM. Trimming removed 5 bases from V and 2 bases from J, with 15 bases in between. The CDR3 runs to 15 residues. The chain's CDR3 is CASSVYRRGNTEAFF. CDR3 sequence (DNA): TGTGCCAGCAGTGTTTACAGGCGGGGAAACACTGAAGCTTTCTTT.

The chain joins TRBV15 to TRBJ2-1, with D perhaps matching TRBD2 (6 bases). CDR3 length: 15 residues. The germline V gene encodes CDR1 LNHNV and CDR2 YYDKDF (reference sequence). Trimming removed 0 bases at V and 7 bases at J, with 13 bases between. CDR3 sequence: CATSRDYGGGNEQFF. The CDR3 bases are TGTGCCACCAGCAGAGATTACGGGGGAGGAAATGAGCAGTTCTTC.

The rearrangement uses TRBV18 and TRBJ2-2; tentatively, D is TRBD2 (6 bases). Germline V gene data show CDR1 as KGHSH and CDR2 as LQKENI. The CDR3 runs 15 residues. Trimming took 3 bases from V and 4 from J, leaving 12 bases between them. The CDR3: CASSPYSGPTGELFF. CDR3 coding DNA: TGTGCCAGCTCACCCTATAGCGGCCCCACCGGGGAGCTGTTTTTT.

The rearrangement uses TRBV29-1 and TRBJ2-1; possibly TRBD1 for D (6 bases). The V gene's germline CDR1 is SQVTM and CDR2 ANQGSEA. V lost 1 base, J lost 1 base, and 11 bases lay in between. This CDR3 has 15 amino acids. CDR3 sequence reads: CSVEGGRGSYNEQFF. In DNA, the CDR3 is TGCAGCGTTGAAGGAGGTAGGGGGTCCTACAATGAGCAGTTCTTC.

V and J are TRBV6-1 and TRBJ1-3, with TRBD1 as a possible D gene (6 bases). The CDR3 extends over 14 amino acids. Between the trimmed V and J ends, which lost 7 bases and 2 bases, there was a span of 12 bases. Looked up from germline, CDR1 is MNHNS and CDR2 is SASEGT. The CDR3 DNA follows: TGTGCCAGCACCGAGGGGGGGCCTGGAAACACCATATATTTT. Its protein product is CASTEGGPGNTIYF.

The V and J genes are TRBV15 and TRBJ1-5; possible D gene TRBD1, 6 bases. Germline assignment: CDR1 LNHNV and CDR2 YYDKDF (reference sequence). Deletions cut 0 bases from V and 0 bases from J, with 15 bases between. The CDR3 is made up of 18 amino acids. The CDR3 nucleotides read TGTGCCACCAGCAGAGATAGGACAGCTCCTTATAGCAATCAGCCCCAGCATTTT. It is translated as CATSRDRTAPYSNQPQHF.

The J gene is TRBJ2-5, the V gene TRBV5-5; 7 nucleotides match TRBD1. J gave up 9 bases and V 3 bases, and 14 bases lay outside the gene matches. CDR3 length: 15 residues. In germline, CDR1 is SGHKS, CDR2 YYEKEE (reference sequence). The CDR3, as DNA: TGTGCCAGCAGCTCAGAGACAGGGAAGGTGAGTCCCCAGTACTTC. This translates into CASSSETGKVSPQYF. The variable domain in full, with the rest retrieved from reference TRBV5-5 and TRBJ2-5, is DAGVTQSPTHLIKTRGQQVTLRCSPISGHKSVSWYQQVLGQGPQFIFQYYEKEERGRGNFPDRFSARQFPNYSSELNVNALLLGDSALYLCASSSETGKVSPQYFGPGTRLLVL.

The chain recombines TRBV5-1 with TRBJ2-3; 12 bases match TRBD2. CDR3 size: 18 residues. The germline CDR1 and CDR2 sequences are SGHRS and YFSETQ. The junction had 15 bases not matched to a gene; V was cut back by 6 bases and J by 4 bases. The CDR3 DNA sequence: TGCGCCAGCACCGTAAGGCTAGCGGGAGGGCCAGTATCAGATACGCAGTATTTT. This encodes CASTVRLAGGPVSDTQYF. Full variable domain (remainder filled in from reference TRBV5-1 and TRBJ2-3): KAGVTQTPRYLIKTRGQQVTLSCSPISGHRSVSWYQQTPGQGLQFLFEYFSETQRNKGNFPGRFSGRQFSNSRSEMNVSTLELGDSALYLCASTVRLAGGPVSDTQYFGPGTRLTVL.

The chain joins TRBV11-2 to TRBJ2-1; 8 bases line up with TRBD2. Germline CDR1 is SGHAT and CDR2 is FQNNGV. Trimming took 3 bases from V and 7 from J; bases not matched to a gene: 5. This CDR3 spans 14 amino acids. The CDR3 here is CASSLGGRPNEQFF. For the CDR3, the DNA is TGTGCCAGCAGCTTGGGCGGGAGGCCGAATGAGCAGTTCTTC.